Included here is one TCR beta chain sequence, with context. This sample was taken from a study of blood T cell repertoires in COVID-19. Using immunoSEQ multiplex PCR, the repertoire was profiled, and TCRdb retains in-frame clones only, with some absent. Of roughly 250,000 clones listed, around 85% were seen once; the top ten hold over 5.5%. The CDR3 is made up of 15 amino acids. The germline V and J ends were trimmed by 2 bases and 10 bases, with 18 bases remaining between them. Germline CDR1 is KGHSH and CDR2 is LQKENI. The chain uses TRBV18 and TRBJ1-5; TRBD1 might be the D (5 bases). Sequencing was carried out using peripheral blood. The receptor's source is a woman aged 60 to 75 with active or convalescent COVID-19. CDR3 in DNA: TGTGCCAGCTCACCAACGGGGGGGGAAGCGGGCCCCCAGCATTTT. It translates to CASSPTGGEAGPQHF.